This T cell receptor beta chain was captured in a study of PD-1 blockade in classical Hodgkin lymphoma. Study-level results: Relapsed/refractory patients reportedly had lower baseline diversity than newly diagnosed patients.

Patients all relapsed after autologous stem cell transplantation, and there was variation in brentuximab vedotin exposure. J gave up 0 bases and V 6 bases, and 11 bases lay outside the gene matches. Germline V gives CDR1 SNHLY, CDR2 FYNNEI. The CDR3 contains 17 residues. For this clone: Its antigen is unidentified.

Assay: immunoSEQ multiplex PCR; the TCRdb copy retains only in-frame clones and omits some. The sample consists of 38,000 or so clones, around 70% of them appearing once. The chain couples TRBV2 to TRBJ2-7; 10 positions match TRBD1. The origin of this receptor is a human donor with classical Hodgkin lymphoma. This material consisted of peripheral blood mononuclear cells (PBMCs), taken before the second cycle of nivolumab. CDR3 sequence (DNA): TGTGCCAGCAGAGAACGGACAGGGGGGACCAGCTCCTACGAGCAGTACTTC. Amino acids: CASRERTGGTSSYEQYF.